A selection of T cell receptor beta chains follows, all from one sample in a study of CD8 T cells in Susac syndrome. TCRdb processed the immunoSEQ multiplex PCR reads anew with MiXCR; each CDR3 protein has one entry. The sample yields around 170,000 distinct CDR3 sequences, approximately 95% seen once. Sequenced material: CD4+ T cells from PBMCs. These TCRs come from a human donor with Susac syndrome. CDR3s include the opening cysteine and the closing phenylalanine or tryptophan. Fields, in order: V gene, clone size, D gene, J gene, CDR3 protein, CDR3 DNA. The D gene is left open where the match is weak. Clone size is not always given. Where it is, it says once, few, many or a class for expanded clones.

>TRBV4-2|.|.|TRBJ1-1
CASSHTFGTEAFF
TGTGCCAGCAGCCACACTTTTGGCACTGAAGCTTTCTTT
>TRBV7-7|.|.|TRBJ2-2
CASSLESNTGELFF
TGTGCCAGCAGCTTAGAATCCAACACCGGGGAGCTGTTTTTT
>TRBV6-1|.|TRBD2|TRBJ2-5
CASTPSGARQETQYF
TGTGCCAGCACTCCAAGCGGGGCCAGACAAGAGACCCAGTACTTC
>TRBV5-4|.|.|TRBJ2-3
CASSLERTDTQYF
TGTGCCAGCAGCTTGGAGCGCACAGATACGCAGTATTTT
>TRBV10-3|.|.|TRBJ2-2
CAISGPTGELFF
TGTGCCATCAGTGGGCCTACCGGGGAGCTGTTTTTT
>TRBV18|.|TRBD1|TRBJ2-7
CASSPTRTGTIYEQYF
TGTGCCAGCTCACCTACCAGGACAGGAACCATCTACGAGCAGTACTTC
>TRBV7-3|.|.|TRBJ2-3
CASSLSGGSGDTQYF
TGTGCCAGCAGCTTAAGCGGCGGGTCCGGCGATACGCAGTATTTT
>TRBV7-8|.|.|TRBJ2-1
CASSAANEQFF
TGTGCCAGCAGCGCAGCGAATGAGCAGTTCTTC
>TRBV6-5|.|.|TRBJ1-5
CASSYSLAPSQPQHF
TGTGCCAGCAGTTACTCGCTCGCCCCGAGTCAGCCCCAGCATTTT
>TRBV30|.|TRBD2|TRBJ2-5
CAWSTSGGETQYF
TGTGCCTGGAGTACGTCCGGGGGGGAGACCCAGTACTTC
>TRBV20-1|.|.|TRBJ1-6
CSARREWGSPLHF
TGCAGTGCTAGGAGGGAGTGGGGGTCACCCCTCCACTTT
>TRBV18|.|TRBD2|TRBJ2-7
CASSPLAGSYEQYF
TGTGCCAGCTCACCATTAGCGGGATCCTACGAGCAGTACTTC
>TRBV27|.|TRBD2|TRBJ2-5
CASTRGGGSGETQYF
TGTGCCAGCACCCGCGGCGGGGGATCGGGGGAGACCCAGTACTTC
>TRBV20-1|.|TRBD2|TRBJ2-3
CSARGAGGRADTQYF
TGCAGTGCTAGAGGAGCGGGGGGCCGCGCAGATACGCAGTATTTT
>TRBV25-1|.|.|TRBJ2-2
CASSDTIGELFF
TGTGCCAGCAGTGACACCATCGGGGAGCTGTTTTTT
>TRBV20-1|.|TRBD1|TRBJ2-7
CSALSGTGTYEQYF
TGCAGTGCCCTATCCGGGACAGGGACCTACGAGCAGTACTTC
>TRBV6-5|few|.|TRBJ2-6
CASSRTDSGANVLTF
TGTGCCAGCAGTCGGACAGACTCAGGGGCCAACGTCCTGACTTTC
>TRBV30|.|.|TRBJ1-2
CAWSTGTLNYGYTF
TGTGCCTGGAGTACAGGGACTTTGAACTATGGCTACACCTTC
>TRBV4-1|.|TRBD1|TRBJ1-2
CASSQDPGQVPVSGYTF
TGCGCCAGCAGCCAAGACCCGGGACAGGTCCCTGTAAGCGGCTACACCTTC
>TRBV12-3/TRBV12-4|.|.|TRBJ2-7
CASTLRQYGEQYF
TGTGCCAGCACCCTACGACAGTACGGTGAGCAGTACTTC
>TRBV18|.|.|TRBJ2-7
CASSLTTSYEQYF
TGTGCCAGCTCACTCACAACCTCCTACGAGCAGTACTTC
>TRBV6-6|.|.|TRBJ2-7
CASSVQASYEQYF
TGTGCCAGCAGTGTACAGGCCTCCTACGAGCAGTACTTC
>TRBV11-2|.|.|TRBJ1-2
CASSLDLAGDGYGYTF
TGTGCCAGCAGCTTAGATCTAGCAGGTGATGGGTATGGCTACACCTTC
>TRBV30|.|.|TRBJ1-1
CAWSVPWGRNTEAFF
TGTGCCTGGAGTGTACCATGGGGGAGGAACACTGAAGCTTTCTTT
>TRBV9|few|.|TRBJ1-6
CASSRDNSPLHF
TGTGCCAGCAGCAGGGACAATTCACCCCTCCACTTT
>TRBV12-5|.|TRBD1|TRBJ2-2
CASGPDRLNTGELFF
TGTGCTAGTGGGCCGGACAGGCTAAACACCGGGGAGCTGTTTTTT
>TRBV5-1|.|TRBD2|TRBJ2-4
CASSLWASGGAGAKNIQYF
TGCGCCAGCAGCTTGTGGGCTAGCGGGGGGGCCGGAGCCAAAAACATTCAGTACTTC
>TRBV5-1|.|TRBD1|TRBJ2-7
CASSVDRGSYEQYF
TGCGCCAGCAGCGTCGACAGGGGCTCCTACGAGCAGTACTTC
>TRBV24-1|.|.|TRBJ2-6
CAIVTTGNSGANVLTF
TGTGCCATCGTGACGACGGGAAACTCTGGGGCCAACGTCCTGACTTTC
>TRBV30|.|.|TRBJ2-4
CAWSQGGFAAKNIQYF
TGTGCCTGGAGTCAAGGGGGTTTCGCAGCCAAAAACATTCAGTACTTC
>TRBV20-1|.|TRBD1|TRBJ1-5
CSARAPRDRRNQPQHF
TGCAGTGCTAGAGCTCCCCGGGACAGGCGCAATCAGCCCCAGCATTTT